The present entry profiles one T cell receptor (beta chain) with its context. The sample comes from a study of cytomegalovirus exposure and HLA in healthy donors. Trimming left V 0 bases short and J 1 base short, with 16 bases between. The germline CDR1 and CDR2 sequences are SGHDT and YYEEEE. This CDR3 region has 17 residues. The PCR employed 60 Vbeta primers together with 13 Jbeta primers. Method: immunoSEQ multiplex PCR; TCRdb's copy keeps in-frame clones and lacks some. This table has some 110,000 clones, more than 75% appearing once. The chain employs TRBV5-6 and TRBJ1-1; a possible D gene is TRBD1 (5 bases). This clonotype originated in a man aged 35 to 55 in good health and CMV-seronegative. Input material: PBMCs. The CDR3 DNA reads TGTGCCAGCAGCTTGGGGGGGAGGCATTGGCAGAACACTGAAGCTTTCTTT. This codes for CASSLGGRHWQNTEAFF.